These 21 T cell receptor beta chains share one sample of origin, sequenced in a study of CD4 T cells in relation to SARS-CoV-2 and coronaviruses. Measured with immunoSEQ multiplex PCR; TCRdb has only the in-frame clones, and not every one. Of roughly 61,000 clones in the sample, 86% were seen once. CD4+ T cells from unexposed donors were obtained before the COVID-19 pandemic (2011-2018). Sequencing input: memory CD4+ T cells from PBMCs. These receptors were taken from a human donor in good health.

The chain is built from TRBV6-4 and TRBJ2-2, with 7 bases fitting TRBD1. The germline V gene has CDR1 MRHNA and CDR2 SNTAGT. CDR3 length: 14 residues. The V segment lost 5 bases and the J segment 3 bases; nucleotides outside the gene matches: 3. In DNA form, the CDR3 reads TGTGCCAGCAGTCCACAGGGGTACACCGGGGAGCTGTTTTTT. Protein: CASSPQGYTGELFF.

The rearrangement uses TRBV5-4 and TRBJ2-7, with D possibly TRBD2 on 6 matching bases. With 4 bases removed from V and 0 bases from J, the gap between germline ends came to 20 bases. The germline CDR1 and CDR2 sequences are SGHNT and YYREEE (reference sequence). CDR3 length: 17 residues. Here the CDR3 DNA reads TGTGCCAGCAGCGGGGGGAAAACAGGTAAAAGCTCCTACGAGCAGTACTTC. This encodes CASSGGKTGKSSYEQYF.

This clone has a single count. The chain couples TRBV5-4 to TRBJ2-2; D is undetermined. CDR3 size: 15 residues. With 2 bases removed from V and 4 bases from J, the gap between germline ends came to 12 bases. CDR1 is SGHNT, CDR2 YYREEE, per germline (reference sequence). The CDR3 spells CASSFTVPGTGELFF. The CDR3 DNA follows: TGTGCCAGCAGCTTCACAGTGCCTGGCACCGGGGAGCTGTTTTTT.

The V gene is TRBV7-9, the J gene TRBJ2-7; D might be TRBD1 (6 bases). V was trimmed by 1 base and J by 5 bases, leaving 15 bases between them. CDR3 length: 15 residues. Germline V gene lookup returns CDR1 SEHNR and CDR2 FQNEAQ (reference sequence). The CDR3 bases are TGTGCCAGCAGCTTAGGACAGGCTAGAAGCCACGAGCAGTACTTC. As protein: CASSLGQARSHEQYF.

The chain links TRBV7-6 to TRBJ1-4, with 9 positions matching TRBD1. Per the germline V gene, CDR1 is SGHVS and CDR2 is FNYEAQ. CDR3 length: 15 amino acids. V trimming: 6 bases; J trimming: 4 bases; junction bases outside the gene matches: 6. DNA of the CDR3: TGTGCCAGCAGTCTTACGGGACAGGGTAATGAAAAACTGTTTTTT. Protein sequence: CASSLTGQGNEKLFF. Variable domain in full (rest from reference TRBV7-6 and TRBJ1-4): GAGVSQSPRYKVTKRGQDVALRCDPISGHVSLYWYRQALGQGPEFLTYFNYEAQQDKSGLPNDRFSAERPEGSISTLTIQRTEQRDSAMYRCASSLTGQGNEKLFFGSGTQLSVL.

The chain joins TRBV3-1 (or the pseudogene TRBV3-2) to TRBJ2-7; weak D call: TRBD2 (6 bases). The CDR3 covers 15 residues. CDR1 and CDR2 (germline): LGHDT, YNNKEL (reference sequence). The V and J ends lost 4 bases and 6 bases respectively, with 19 bases between them. The CDR3 DNA follows: TGTGCCAGCAGCCGAGTGACTAGTCCCTCTGCCGAGCAGTACTTC. Translation gives CASSRVTSPSAEQYF.

V and J are TRBV19 and TRBJ1-3; D is ambiguous. V was cut by 5 bases and J by 0 bases, with 5 bases left in between. Germline-derived CDR1 and CDR2 are LNHDA and SQIVND (reference sequence). The CDR3 covers 13 residues. The CDR3 nucleotides are TGTGCCAGTAGTTTGCTCTCTGGAAACACCATATATTTT. Translated: CASSLLSGNTIYF.

This clone was seen only once. This sequence joins TRBV19 and TRBJ2-3, with 13 bases lining up with TRBD2. The V and J ends lost 5 bases and 1 base, in that order; junction bases with no gene match: 9. Germline CDR1 is LNHDA and CDR2 is SQIVND (reference sequence). CDR3 length equals 18 residues. CDR3 DNA sequence: TGTGCCAGTAGTGAACCGGGACTAGCGGGACTCCGCACAGATACGCAGTATTTT. This gives the protein CASSEPGLAGLRTDTQYF.

The chain has TRBV6-2 or TRBV6-3 and TRBJ2-3, with D possibly TRBD2 on 6 matching bases. With 0 bases removed from V and 0 bases from J, the gap between germline ends came to 22 bases. From germline, CDR1 is MNHEY and CDR2 SVGEGT. The CDR3 spans 20 residues. The CDR3 DNA reads as TGTGCCAGCAGTTACTCGACGGTGGGAACGGGAGAGGTGAGCACAGATACGCAGTATTTT. Translated, it gives CASSYSTVGTGEVSTDTQYF.

This clone was seen more than once but under ten times. The chain joins TRBV7-6 to TRBJ2-3, with 7 bases matching TRBD2. CDR1 is SGHVS and CDR2 is FNYEAQ in the germline V gene. The CDR3 spans 16 residues. V gave up 1 base and J gave up 2 bases; unmatched junction bases: 6. CDR3 residues: CASSLGSLAVTDTQYF. CDR3 DNA sequence: TGTGCCAGCAGCTTAGGATCGCTAGCGGTCACAGATACGCAGTATTTT.

V gene TRBV28 combines with J gene TRBJ2-1, with 10 bases lining up with TRBD2. J lost 8 bases, V lost 3 bases, and 10 bases had no gene match. Looked up from germline, CDR1 is MDHEN and CDR2 is SYDVKM. The length of the CDR3 is 16 residues. The CDR3 DNA follows: TGTGCCAGCAGTTTTTCGACTAGCGGGCGTTGGTATGAGCAGTTCTTC. It encodes CASSFSTSGRWYEQFF.

V is TRBV4-1 and J is TRBJ2-3; 11 bases align to TRBD2. After removal of 0 bases from V and 6 bases from J, the junction contained 5 bases not matched to a gene. This CDR3 region has 16 residues. Germline V lookup: CDR1 MGHRA, CDR2 YSYEKL. The CDR3 loop is CASSQDSGRASDTQYF. In DNA form, the CDR3 reads TGCGCCAGCAGCCAAGATAGCGGGAGGGCCTCGGATACGCAGTATTTT.

The CDR3 nucleotides read TGTGCCAGCTCCGTAGAGGAGGGTACTACGAGGGAGCAGTACTTC. Translated: CASSVEEGTTREQYF. The chain uses TRBV18 and TRBJ2-7; D may be TRBD2 (6 bases). The CDR3 has 15 amino acids. Trimming took 6 bases from V and 7 from J, leaving 22 bases between them. Germline loops: CDR1 KGHSH, CDR2 LQKENI.

A single count supports this clone. The chain joins TRBV7-8 to TRBJ1-3, with D tentatively TRBD1 (5 bases). Trimming removed 5 bases from V and 2 bases from J, with 13 bases in between. CDR3 length: 15 amino acids. Per germline, CDR1 SGHVS and CDR2 FQNEAQ. CDR3 sequence reads: CASSPGTRAGNTIYF. The CDR3 bases are TGTGCCAGCAGCCCAGGGACCCGGGCTGGAAACACCATATATTTT.

V gene TRBV30 combines with J gene TRBJ2-1; TRBD2 matches 7 bases. CDR3 length: 17 residues. The V gene's germline CDR1 is GTSNPN and CDR2 SVGIG (reference sequence). V gave up 3 bases and J gave up 2 bases; unmatched junction bases: 13. In DNA, the CDR3 is TGTGCCTGGAGGTTTCAAGCGGGAATAACCCCCTACAATGAGCAGTTCTTC. Translated, it gives CAWRFQAGITPYNEQFF.

This clone is a singleton in its sample. This sequence joins TRBV5-1 and TRBJ2-7; D is unresolved. The CDR3 extends over 14 amino acids. V lost 0 bases, J lost 2 bases, and 9 bases lay in between. CDR1 is SGHRS and CDR2 is YFSETQ in the germline V gene. The CDR3 region has the DNA TGCGCCAGCAGCTTGGTCGTACAGCCCTACGAGCAGTACTTC. This sequence encodes CASSLVVQPYEQYF.

The chain is built from TRBV15 and TRBJ2-1, with 7 bases fitting TRBD1. Germline trimming cut 6 bases from V and 9 bases from J; bases unmatched to any gene: 14. The germline V gene encodes CDR1 LNHNV and CDR2 YYDKDF (reference sequence). The CDR3 is 15 amino acids. CDR3 residues: CATSVGTEATGEQFF. Here the CDR3 DNA reads TGTGCCACCAGTGTCGGGACAGAGGCTACGGGTGAGCAGTTCTTC.

The chain joins TRBV5-4 to TRBJ2-7, with D possibly being TRBD1 (5 bases). Trimming took 3 bases from V and 0 from J, leaving 13 bases between them. CDR1 is SGHNT, CDR2 YYREEE, per germline (reference sequence). The CDR3 sequence is 15 residues long. This chain's CDR3 is CASSSQGASSYEQYF. The CDR3 nucleotides read TGTGCCAGCAGCTCGCAGGGCGCGAGCTCCTACGAGCAGTACTTC.

The chain joins TRBV4-2 to TRBJ1-2; 9 bases are shared with TRBD1. Per germline, CDR1 LGHNA and CDR2 YNFKEQ. The CDR3 loop spans 20 amino acids. The V and J ends lost 0 bases and 4 bases, in that order; junction bases with no gene match: 18. The DNA of the CDR3 is TGTGCCAGCAGCCAAGATCGATTAGGGACAGGGTTGGGGTTGGGCTATGGCTACACCTTC. It is translated as CASSQDRLGTGLGLGYGYTF.

The V call is TRBV6-6, the J call TRBJ2-7; D is uncertain. The germline V gene has CDR1 MNHNY and CDR2 SVGAGI (reference sequence). The CDR3 totals 16 residues. The ends were cut back, 5 bases at V and 7 bases at J, with 24 bases in the middle. CDR3 sequence: CASSPEMVAVPLEQYF. In nucleotides, the CDR3 is TGTGCCAGCAGTCCCGAGATGGTGGCAGTTCCCTTGGAGCAGTACTTC.

This clone was recorded once. The V gene is TRBV9, the J gene TRBJ2-1; weak D call: TRBD1 (6 bases). Germline V gene data show CDR1 as SGDLS and CDR2 as YYNGEE. The CDR3 runs 14 residues. V lost 0 bases and J lost 9, with 13 bases in between. The CDR3 bases are TGTGCCAGCAGCGTAGTAACAGGGACCGGTGAGCAGTTCTTC. This sequence encodes CASSVVTGTGEQFF.